The clone carrying this T cell receptor (beta chain) was picked up a small number of times. This sample is part of a study of control samples from healthy donors and cancer patients. Assay used: immunoSEQ multiplex PCR; TCRdb lists only in-frame clones, some missing. The sample has fewer than 30,000 clones; 65% to 90% are singletons. This CDR3 has 14 residues. Germline V lookup: CDR1 SNHLY, CDR2 FYNNEI. V lost 6 bases and J 4 bases, leaving 15 bases between the germline ends. The sequencing input was PBMCs. The source is a woman aged 55-69 years with head and neck cancer. The chain uses TRBV2 and TRBJ1-1; D might be TRBD1 (6 bases). DNA of the CDR3: TGTGCCAGCAGCCGCCGGGACACGGGCACTGAAGCTTTCTTT. This codes for CASSRRDTGTEAFF. Full variable domain (outside the CDR3, taken from reference TRBV2 and TRBJ1-1): EPEVTQTPSHQVTQMGQEVILRCVPISNHLYFYWYRQILGQKVEFLVSFYNNEISEKSEIFDDQFSVERPDGSNFTLKIRSTKLEDSAMYFCASSRRDTGTEAFFGQGTRLTVV.